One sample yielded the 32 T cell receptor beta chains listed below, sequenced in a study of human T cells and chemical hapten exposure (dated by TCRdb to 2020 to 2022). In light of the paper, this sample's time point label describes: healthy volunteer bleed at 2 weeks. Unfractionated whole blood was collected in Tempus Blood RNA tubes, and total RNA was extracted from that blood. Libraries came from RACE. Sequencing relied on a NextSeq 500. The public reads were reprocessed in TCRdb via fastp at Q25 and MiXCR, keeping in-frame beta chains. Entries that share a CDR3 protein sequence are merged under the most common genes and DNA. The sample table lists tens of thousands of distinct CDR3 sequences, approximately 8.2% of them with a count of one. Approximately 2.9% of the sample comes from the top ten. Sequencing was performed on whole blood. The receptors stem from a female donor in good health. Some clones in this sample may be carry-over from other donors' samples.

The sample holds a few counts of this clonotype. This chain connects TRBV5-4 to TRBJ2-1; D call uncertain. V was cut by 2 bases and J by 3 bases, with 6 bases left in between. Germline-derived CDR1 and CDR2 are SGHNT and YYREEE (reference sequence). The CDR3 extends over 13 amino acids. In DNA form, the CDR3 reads TGTGCCAGCAGCTTCGTCGGCTACAATGAGCAGTTCTTC. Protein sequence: CASSFVGYNEQFF.

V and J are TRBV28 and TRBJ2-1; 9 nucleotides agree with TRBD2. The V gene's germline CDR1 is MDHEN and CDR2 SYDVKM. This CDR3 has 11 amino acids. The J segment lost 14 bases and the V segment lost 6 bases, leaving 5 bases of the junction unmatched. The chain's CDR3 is CASSRAGGKFF. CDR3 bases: TGTGCCAGCAGCAGAGCGGGAGGAAAGTTCTTC.

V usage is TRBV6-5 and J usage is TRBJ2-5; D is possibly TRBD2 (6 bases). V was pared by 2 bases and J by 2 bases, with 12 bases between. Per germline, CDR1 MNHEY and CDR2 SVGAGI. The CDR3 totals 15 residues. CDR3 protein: CASSYISGGQETQYF. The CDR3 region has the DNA TGTGCCAGCAGTTACATCTCCGGGGGACAAGAGACCCAGTACTTC.

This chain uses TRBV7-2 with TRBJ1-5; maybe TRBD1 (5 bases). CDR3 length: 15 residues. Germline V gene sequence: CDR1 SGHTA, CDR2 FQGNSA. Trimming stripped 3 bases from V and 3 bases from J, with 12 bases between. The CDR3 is CASSFGGPLNQPQHF. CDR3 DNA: TGTGCCAGCAGCTTTGGGGGACCTCTCAATCAGCCCCAGCATTTT. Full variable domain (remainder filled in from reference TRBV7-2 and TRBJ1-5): GAGVSQSPSNKVTEKGKDVELRCDPISGHTALYWYRQSLGQGLEFLIYFQGNSAPDKSGLPSDRFSAERTGGSVSTLTIQRTQQEDSAVYLCASSFGGPLNQPQHFGDGTRLSIL.

The CDR3 sequence is CASSLTAQPQHF. The CDR3, as DNA: TGTGCCAGCAGCTTAACAGCTCAGCCCCAGCATTTT. J is TRBJ1-5 and V is TRBV7-2, with D hard to call. CDR3 length: 12 amino acids. Trimming pared 2 bases from V and 6 bases from J, leaving 5 bases between. Germline-derived CDR1 and CDR2 are SGHTA and FQGNSA.

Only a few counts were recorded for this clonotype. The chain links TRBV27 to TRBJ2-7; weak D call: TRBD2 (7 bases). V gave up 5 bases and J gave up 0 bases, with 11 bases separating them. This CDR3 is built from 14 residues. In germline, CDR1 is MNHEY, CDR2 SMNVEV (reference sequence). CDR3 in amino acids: CASSRGGFSYEQYF. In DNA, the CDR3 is TGTGCCAGCAGTAGGGGGGGTTTCTCCTACGAGCAGTACTTC.

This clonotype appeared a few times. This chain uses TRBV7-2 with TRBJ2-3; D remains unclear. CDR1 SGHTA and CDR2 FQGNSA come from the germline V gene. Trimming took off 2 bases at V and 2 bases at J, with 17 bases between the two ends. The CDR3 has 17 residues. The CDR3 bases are TGTGCCAGCAGCTTACCACGAGACGAATTTGCCACAGATACGCAGTATTTT. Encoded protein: CASSLPRDEFATDTQYF.

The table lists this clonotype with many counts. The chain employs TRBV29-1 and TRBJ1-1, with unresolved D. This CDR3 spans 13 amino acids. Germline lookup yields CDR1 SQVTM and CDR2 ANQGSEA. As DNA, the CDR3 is TGCCTCTTTGATCGGCGGCAGAACACTGAAGCTTTCTTT. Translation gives CLFDRRQNTEAFF. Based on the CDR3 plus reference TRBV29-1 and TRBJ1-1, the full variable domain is SAVISQKPSRDICQRGTSLTIQCQVDSQVTMMFWYRQQPGQSLTLIATANQGSEATYESGFVIDKFPISRPNLTFSTLTVSNMSPEDSSIYLCLFDRRQNTEAFFGQGTRLTVV.

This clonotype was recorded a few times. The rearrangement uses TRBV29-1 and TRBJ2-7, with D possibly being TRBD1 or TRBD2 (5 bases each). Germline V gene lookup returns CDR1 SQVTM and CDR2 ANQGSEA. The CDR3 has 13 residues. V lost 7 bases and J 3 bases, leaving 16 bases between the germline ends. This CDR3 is CSAVRDGNYEQYF. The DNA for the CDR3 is TGCAGCGCGGTACGGGACGGTAACTACGAGCAGTACTTC.

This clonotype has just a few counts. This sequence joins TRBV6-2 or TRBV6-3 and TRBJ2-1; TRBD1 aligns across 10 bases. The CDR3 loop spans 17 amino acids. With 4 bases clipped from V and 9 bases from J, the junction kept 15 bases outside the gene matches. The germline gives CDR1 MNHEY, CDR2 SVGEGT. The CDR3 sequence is CASSSHIPGQGGGEQFF. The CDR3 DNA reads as TGTGCCAGCAGTTCCCATATCCCCGGACAGGGGGGAGGTGAGCAGTTCTTC.

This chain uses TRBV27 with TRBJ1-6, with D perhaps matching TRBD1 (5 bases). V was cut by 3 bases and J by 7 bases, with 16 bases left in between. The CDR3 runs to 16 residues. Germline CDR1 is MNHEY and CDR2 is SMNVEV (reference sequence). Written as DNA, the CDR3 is TGTGCCAGCAGTTTGGGAACATCGGGGCAAAATTCACCCCTCCACTTT. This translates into CASSLGTSGQNSPLHF.

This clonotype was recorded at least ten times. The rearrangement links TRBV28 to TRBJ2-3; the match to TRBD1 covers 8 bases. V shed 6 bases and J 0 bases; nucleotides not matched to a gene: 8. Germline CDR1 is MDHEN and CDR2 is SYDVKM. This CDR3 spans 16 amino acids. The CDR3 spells CASRNTGQGSTDTQYF. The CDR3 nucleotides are TGTGCCAGCAGGAATACAGGACAGGGCAGCACAGATACGCAGTATTTT. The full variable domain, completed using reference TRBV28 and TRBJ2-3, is DVKVTQSSRYLVKRTGEKVFLECVQDMDHENMFWYRQDPGLGLRLIYFSYDVKMKEKGDIPEGYSVSREKKERFSLILESASTNQTSMYLCASRNTGQGSTDTQYFGPGTRLTVL.

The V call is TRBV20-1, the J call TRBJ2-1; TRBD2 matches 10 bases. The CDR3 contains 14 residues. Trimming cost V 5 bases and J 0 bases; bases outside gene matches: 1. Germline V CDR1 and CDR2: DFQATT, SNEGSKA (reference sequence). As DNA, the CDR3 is TGCAGTGCTCAGCGGGAGGGCTCCTACAATGAGCAGTTCTTC. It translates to CSAQREGSYNEQFF.

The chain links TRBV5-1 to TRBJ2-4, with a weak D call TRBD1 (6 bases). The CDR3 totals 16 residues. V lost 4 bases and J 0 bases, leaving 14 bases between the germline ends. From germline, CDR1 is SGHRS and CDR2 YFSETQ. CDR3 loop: CASSQGHFLAKNIQYF. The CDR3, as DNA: TGCGCCAGCAGCCAGGGACACTTCCTAGCCAAAAACATTCAGTACTTC. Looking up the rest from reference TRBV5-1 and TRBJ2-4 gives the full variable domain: KAGVTQTPRYLIKTRGQQVTLSCSPISGHRSVSWYQQTPGQGLQFLFEYFSETQRNKGNFPGRFSGRQFSNSRSEMNVSTLELGDSALYLCASSQGHFLAKNIQYFGAGTRLSVL.

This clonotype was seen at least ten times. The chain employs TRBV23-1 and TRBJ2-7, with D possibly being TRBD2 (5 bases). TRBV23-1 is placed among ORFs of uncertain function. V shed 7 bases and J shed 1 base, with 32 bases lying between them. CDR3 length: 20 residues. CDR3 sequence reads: CASTNPRTGFSAIRSYEQYF. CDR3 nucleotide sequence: TGCGCCAGCACTAACCCTCGGACGGGGTTTTCTGCGATTCGGTCCTACGAGCAGTACTTC.

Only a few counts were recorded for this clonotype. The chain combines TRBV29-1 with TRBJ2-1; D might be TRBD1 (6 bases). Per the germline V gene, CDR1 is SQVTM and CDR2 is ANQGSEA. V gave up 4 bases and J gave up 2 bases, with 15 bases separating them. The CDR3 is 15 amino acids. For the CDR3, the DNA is TGCAGCGTTGCTCGAGAGGGGGTTACCTACAATGAGCAGTTCTTC. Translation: CSVAREGVTYNEQFF.

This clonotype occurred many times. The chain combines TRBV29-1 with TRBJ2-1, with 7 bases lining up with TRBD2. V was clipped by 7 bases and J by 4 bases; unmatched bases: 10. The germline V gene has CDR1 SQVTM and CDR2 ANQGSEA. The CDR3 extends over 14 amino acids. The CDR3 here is CSGALSGDYNEQFF. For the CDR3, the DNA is TGCAGCGGGGCGTTGAGCGGGGATTACAATGAGCAGTTCTTC.

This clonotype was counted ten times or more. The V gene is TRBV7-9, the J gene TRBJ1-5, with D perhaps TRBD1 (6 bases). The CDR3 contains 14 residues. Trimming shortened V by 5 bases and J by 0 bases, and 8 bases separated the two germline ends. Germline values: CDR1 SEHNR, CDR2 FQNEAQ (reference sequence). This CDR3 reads CASSEGGSNQPQHF. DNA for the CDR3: TGTGCCAGCAGCGAGGGGGGTAGCAATCAGCCCCAGCATTTT.

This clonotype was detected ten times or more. The CDR3 DNA reads TGCAGTGCTTCTGGAAACCGGGACTATCGCTACAATGAGCAGTTCTTC. This gives the protein CSASGNRDYRYNEQFF. The genes are TRBV20-1 and TRBJ2-1; 7 nucleotides line up with TRBD2. The CDR3 consists of 16 residues. Trimming at V came to 5 bases and at J to 3 bases, leaving 13 bases not matched to a gene. Per the germline V gene, CDR1 is DFQATT and CDR2 is SNEGSKA (reference sequence).

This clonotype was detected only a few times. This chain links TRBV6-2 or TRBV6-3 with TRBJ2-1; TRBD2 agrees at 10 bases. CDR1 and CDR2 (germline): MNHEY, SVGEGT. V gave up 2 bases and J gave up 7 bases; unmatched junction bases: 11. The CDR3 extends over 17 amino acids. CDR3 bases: TGTGCCAGCAGTTACCCGACTACTAGCGGGGTTAGAAATGAGCAGTTCTTC. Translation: CASSYPTTSGVRNEQFF.

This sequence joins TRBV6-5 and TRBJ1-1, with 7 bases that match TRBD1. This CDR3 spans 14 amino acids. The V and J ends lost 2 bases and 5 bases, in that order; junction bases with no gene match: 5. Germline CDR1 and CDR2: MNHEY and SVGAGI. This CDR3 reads CASSYPDRETEAFF. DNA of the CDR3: TGTGCCAGCAGTTACCCTGACAGGGAGACTGAAGCTTTCTTT.

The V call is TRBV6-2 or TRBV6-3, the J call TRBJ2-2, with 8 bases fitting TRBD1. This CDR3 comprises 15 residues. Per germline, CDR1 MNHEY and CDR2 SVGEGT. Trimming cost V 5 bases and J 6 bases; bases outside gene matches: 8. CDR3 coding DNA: TGTGCCAGCAGTCTATCTGGACAGGGTGCCGGGGAGCTGTTTTTT. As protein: CASSLSGQGAGELFF.

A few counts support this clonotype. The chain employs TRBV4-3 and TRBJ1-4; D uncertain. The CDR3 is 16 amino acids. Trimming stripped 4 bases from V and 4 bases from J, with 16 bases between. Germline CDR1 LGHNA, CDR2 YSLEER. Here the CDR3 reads CASSRIHLALNEKLFF. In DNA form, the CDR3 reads TGCGCCAGCAGCCGGATTCACCTGGCCCTTAATGAAAAACTGTTTTTT.

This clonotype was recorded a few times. CDR3 sequence (DNA): TGCAGCGTTACCCCGGGACTCCCTAGTGAGCAGTTCTTC. Translating gives CSVTPGLPSEQFF. The J gene is TRBJ2-1, the V gene TRBV29-1; maybe TRBD2 (6 bases). The CDR3 length is 13 residues. Trimming took off 5 bases at V and 9 bases at J, with 17 bases between the two ends. Germline V lookup: CDR1 SQVTM, CDR2 ANQGSEA.

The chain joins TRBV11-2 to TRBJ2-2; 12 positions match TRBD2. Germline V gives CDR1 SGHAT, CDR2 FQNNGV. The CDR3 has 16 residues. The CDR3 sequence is CTTPRLAGANTGELFF. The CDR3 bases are TGTACCACTCCGAGACTAGCGGGAGCGAACACCGGGGAGCTGTTTTTT.

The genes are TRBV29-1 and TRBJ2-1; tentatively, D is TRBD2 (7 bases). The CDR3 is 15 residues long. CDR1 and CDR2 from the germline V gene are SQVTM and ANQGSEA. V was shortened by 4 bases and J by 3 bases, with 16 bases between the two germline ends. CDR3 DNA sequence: TGCAGCGTTGTAGGGGGGAGGGACCACTACAATGAGCAGTTCTTC. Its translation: CSVVGGRDHYNEQFF.

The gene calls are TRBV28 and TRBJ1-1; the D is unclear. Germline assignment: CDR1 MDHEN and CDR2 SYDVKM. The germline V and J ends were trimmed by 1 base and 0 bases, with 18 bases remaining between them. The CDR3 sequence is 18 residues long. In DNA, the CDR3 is TGTGCCAGCAGTTTATCTCTAGCCCCCGAAGGAGTGAACACTGAAGCTTTCTTT. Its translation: CASSLSLAPEGVNTEAFF.

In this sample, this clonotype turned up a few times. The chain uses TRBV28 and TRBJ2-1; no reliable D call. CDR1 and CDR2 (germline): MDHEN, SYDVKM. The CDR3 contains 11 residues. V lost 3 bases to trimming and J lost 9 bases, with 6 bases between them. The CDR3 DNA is TGTGCCAGCAGTTTGGCCGGTGAGCAGTTCTTC. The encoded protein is CASSLAGEQFF.

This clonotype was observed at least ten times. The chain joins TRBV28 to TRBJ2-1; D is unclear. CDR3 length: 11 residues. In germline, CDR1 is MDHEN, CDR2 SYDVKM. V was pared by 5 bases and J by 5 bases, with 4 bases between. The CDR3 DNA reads TGTGCCAGCAGTACAAACAATGAGCAGTTCTTC. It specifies CASSTNNEQFF. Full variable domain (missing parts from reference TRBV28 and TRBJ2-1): DVKVTQSSRYLVKRTGEKVFLECVQDMDHENMFWYRQDPGLGLRLIYFSYDVKMKEKGDIPEGYSVSREKKERFSLILESASTNQTSMYLCASSTNNEQFFGPGTRLTVL.

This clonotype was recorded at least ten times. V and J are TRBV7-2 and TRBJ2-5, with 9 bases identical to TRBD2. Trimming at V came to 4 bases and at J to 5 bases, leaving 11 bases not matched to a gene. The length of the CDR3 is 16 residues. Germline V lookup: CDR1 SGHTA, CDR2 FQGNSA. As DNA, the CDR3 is TGTGCCAGCAGCTACCGTCGAAGCGGGAGGTTGGAGACCCAGTACTTC. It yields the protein CASSYRRSGRLETQYF.

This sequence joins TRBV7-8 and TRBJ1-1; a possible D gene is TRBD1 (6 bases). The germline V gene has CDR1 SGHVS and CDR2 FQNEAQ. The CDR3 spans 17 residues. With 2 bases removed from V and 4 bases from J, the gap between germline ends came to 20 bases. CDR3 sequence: CASSLLFGRGGPTEAFF. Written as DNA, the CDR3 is TGTGCCAGCAGCTTATTATTTGGGCGGGGGGGGCCCACTGAAGCTTTCTTT.

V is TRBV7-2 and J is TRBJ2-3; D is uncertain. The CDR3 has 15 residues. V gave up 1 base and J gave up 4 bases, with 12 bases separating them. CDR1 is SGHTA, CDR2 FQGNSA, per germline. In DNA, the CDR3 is TGTGCCAGCAGCTTAGTGAACGCTGCCTCAGATACGCAGTATTTT. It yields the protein CASSLVNAASDTQYF.